This T cell receptor (beta chain) is drawn from a study of cytomegalovirus exposure and HLA in healthy donors (dated by TCRdb to 2016 to 2017). Concerning the study at large: An earlier analysis of approximately 590 of the donors reported approximately 300 Gb of sequence data and 117 million unique TCR beta sequences from 150 million to 200 million T cells. Roughly 300 gigabases of sequencing data and approximately 85 million unique TCR sequences were included in an early release covering about 700 HLA-typed donors. Among the approximately 420 genotyped donors, around 81% belonged to the genetic ancestry cluster associated with self-reported Caucasian donors. The study was designed to test whether signatures of past pathogen exposure could be identified by cataloging public T cell receptors. The study profiled the T cell repertoires of 666 subjects by immunosequencing and related them to cytomegalovirus serostatus. Along with the approximately 700-subject first cohort, a separate validation cohort of approximately 110 different subjects was used. To predict cytomegalovirus infection status, the study combined high-throughput TCR immunosequencing, statistical association of individual TCRs with disease status, and machine learning. In a later analysis, previously published TCR beta repertoires from some 640 donors were re-analyzed and high-resolution HLA genotyping was added so that TCR occurrence patterns could be studied. In the later analysis, no new phenotypic data were used to find candidate immune exposures; instead, reliance was placed on TCR beta sequences and their occurrence across donors. An earlier analysis of 587 of the donors used high-throughput TCR beta sequencing to judge whether each TCR beta V gene segment behaved as functional or pseudogenic. Alongside the repertoire data, information on donor age, sex, ethnicity and CMV serostatus was compiled. A later genetic analysis used genome-wide SNP genotypes for about three fifths of the 666 donors, treating that subset as a discovery cohort. All discovery cohort repertoires had been generated on a single sequencing platform. Class I and class II HLA loci were covered by the typing at four-digit resolution. Typing coverage differed by locus: A, B, C, DRB1 and DQB1 were typed in about 620-640 donors, DQA1 in roughly 500, DPA1 in 606, and DPB1 in roughly 450. Roughly 5 DR-DQ haplotypes were handled as single units for association and clustering because linkage in the cohort was strong. Among over 350 genotyped donors of the cohort, an average of roughly 240,000 unique TCR beta nucleotide sequences were sequenced per donor, 15% to 20% of them non-productive. On the study overall, not on this receptor specifically: A later analysis associated around 16,000 TCR beta sequences with specific HLA alleles at a false discovery rate of 0.05. According to a later genetic analysis, donors in an Asian-associated ancestry cluster had fewer N-insertions in productive TCRs than the roughly 670-donor mean. Most TCR sequences were observed very rarely across donors, whereas some public TCRs were present in many individuals. CMV serostatus was the only immune exposure information available for the cohort. A later analysis found that most CMV-associated TCR beta chains appeared HLA-restricted, with HLA associations seemingly driven largely by CMV exposure. A further reported finding was that TCR beta sequences accurately predicted the HLA-A and HLA-B alleles for most subjects in the first cohort. The sequencing pipeline was judged likely to have produced a cluster of highly shared sequence variants as a technical artifact. In an earlier analysis of 500 to 650 of the donors, most TCR beta V segments appeared in productive rearrangements about 87% or about 30% of the time, broadly matching IMGT annotations. Over 15 rarely observed V segments, including chromosome 9 orphons, were excluded from the earlier analysis of almost 600 of the donors because counts were too low. Presence/absence analyses assumed roughly uniform sequencing depth across donors, an assumption that may not hold. The authors suggested that the approach could potentially be generalized to other disease states and immunological phenotypes. Linkage disequilibrium might explain the correlated functional status among segregating V segments, but an unknown experimental factor could not be ruled out. In a later analysis, several top co-occurrence clusters were reported to appear linked to parvovirus B19, influenza, CMV and Epstein-Barr virus. HLA typing was unavailable for some donors at each locus, so association tests used only the typed subset. The classifier was reported to diagnose cytomegalovirus status with high specificity and sensitivity in both the original cohort and the validation cohort. In a later analysis, HLA-associated TCR beta chains showed more clonal expansion and lower generation probabilities than non-associated chains that were equally common. Only TCR beta chains were sequenced in this cohort, and the absence of alpha or paired-chain data limited detectable features. The 87-base-pair reads could not distinguish some IMGT-functional V segments, including TRBV6-2 and TRBV6-3, so those segments were excluded. In the study, approximately 160 TCR beta chains were listed as associated with cytomegalovirus. In vitro tests confirmed that a few of the cytomegalovirus-associated TCR beta chains recognize cytomegalovirus antigens. According to a later analysis, TCR association rates differed among HLA loci, with DRB1 alleles showing the most associated TCRs and HLA-C alleles showing the fewest. An association between a missense DCLRE1C variant and V-gene and J-gene trimming of TCR beta chains was found in a later genetic analysis and replicated in an independent cohort. When HLA alleles, especially DR and DQ, strongly co-occurred, attributing TCR associations to individual alleles was difficult.

CDR1 SNHLY and CDR2 FYNNEI were looked up in the germline V gene. The CDR3 measures 12 amino acids from cysteine to phenylalanine. Solely the CDR3 DNA is kept, with 36 bases framed from the first base. Trimming takes 8 bases from V and 10 bases from J, and the germline ends sit 17 bases apart. The library relied on the immunoSEQ multiplex PCR assay. The multiplex PCR relied on a mix of 60 forward primers for TCR Vbeta segments and 13 reverse primers for TCR Jbeta segments. Amplification of the CDR3 region of rearranged TCR beta genes was performed with a multiplex PCR assay on genomic DNA. On the Illumina HiSeq System, the amplified TCR beta libraries were sequenced as 87-base-pair reads. Turning to the authors' computational methods: In a later analysis, 80 million or so unique TCR beta chains were counted across the approximately 670 repertoires, and roughly 10 million of these chains were shared by at least two donors. To remove PCR and sequencing errors, raw reads were error-corrected and collapsed into unique sequences using a nearest-neighbor algorithm that merged closely related sequences. To assign V, D and J gene segments, CDR3 sequences were aligned to IMGT reference sequences. For a sequence to be retained, a match of at least six nucleotides to both a V gene segment and a J gene segment was required. A rearrangement was called productive if the CDR3 had no stop codons and remained in frame with V and J, and every other rearrangement was called non-productive. Following IMGT convention, CDR3 was defined as the stretch from the second conserved V-encoded cysteine to the conserved J-encoded phenylalanine. In an earlier analysis of around 570 of the donors, sequences lacking an unambiguous match to a single V gene segment were excluded. An earlier analysis of over 450 of the donors classified V segments as functional when productive rearrangements were above 56.7% and as segregating when the standard deviation between donors was above 5%. A statistical classification framework was built to diagnose cytomegalovirus status from the catalog of TCR beta chain sequences. V and J gene assignment, in a later analysis, came from comparing TCR nucleotide sequences with IMGT/GENE-DB human TR gene sequences. The TCRdist pipeline was used in a later analysis to assign CDR3 sequences and most-parsimonious VDJ recombination scenarios. In a later analysis, each TCR beta chain was defined by its CDR3 amino acid sequence together with its V-gene family, and reads lacking a unique V-gene family were excluded. In a later analysis, 500 to 700 highly shared, low-generation-probability nucleotide sequences were removed to address suspected cross-contamination and a sequencing artifact. In a later analysis, a clonal expansion index was calculated for each public chain from normalized within-repertoire ranks of inferred template counts. A later analysis computed generation probabilities with a VDJ recombination model fitted to out-of-frame rearrangements, and checked the results against IGoR. A later analysis scored TCR-TCR, TCR-HLA and TCR-CMV co-occurrence with hypergeometric tests, applying a repertoire-size bias correction to TCR pairs. In a later analysis, false discovery rates were estimated by permuting HLA or CMV assignments 20 times. A later analysis grouped co-occurring TCRs with DBSCAN, adding TCRdist sequence similarity when clustering within HLA-allele-positive subsets. For co-occurrence clustering, repertoires with fewer than 30,000 or more than 120,000 public chains were excluded, along with roughly five repertoires with anomalous nucleotide sharing. TCRdb took over this immuneACCESS table, retaining in-frame rearrangements with V and J assigned. Such tables are incomplete; in checked studies, under half of the missing clones stem from an unresolved V gene, and the remainder is unexplained. That table supplies the V and J calls and clone size; D and trimming were determined from the DNA. This sample's table carries over 100,000 clones. The ten largest clones capture 3.7% of the sample.

The cohort consisted of 650 to 850 healthy bone marrow donors. At the time of sampling, every cohort member was nominally healthy, though immune exposures that went unrecorded were likely present. The donor was CMV seronegative and was included in the group of hundreds of seronegative cohort members. A peripheral blood sample was collected from each donor, and TCR beta sequencing was performed on peripheral blood mononuclear cells. The Qiagen DNeasy Blood Extraction Kit was used to extract genomic DNA from the blood cell samples. Concerning this clone itself: Its antigen is not yet known.

The clonotype was recovered from a man aged 25 to 40 in good health and CMV-seronegative. Sequencing was performed on PBMCs. The chain is assembled from TRBV2 and TRBJ1-1; the D gene cannot be named for sure. The CDR3 sequence is CASLTMGDRAFF. The base sequence is TGTGCCAGCTTAACCATGGGAGATCGAGCTTTCTTT.